The clone carrying this T cell receptor (beta chain) is judged large. Its antigen is undetermined. Four subsets defined by PD-1 and/or TIGIT were sorted from live CD3+CD8+TCRalphabeta+ cells. The CDR3 extends over 17 amino acids. CDR1 is SEHNR and CDR2 is FQNEAQ in the germline V gene (reference sequence). V lost 0 bases and J lost 1; bases outside the gene matches: 9. This sample is part of a study of circulating CD8 cells and anti-PD-1 response in melanoma. Overall study results and limits: Subset repertoires were largely private at M1, with under 8% shared. DNEG was most diverse; TIGIT repertoires were least diverse. A small cohort with few responders supplied the baseline and M1 comparisons.

Using approximately 15 ng of total RNA, TCR libraries were made with the QIAseq Immune Repertoire TCR panel. TCRdb reprocessed the reads via MiXCR and lists one record per CDR3 protein. This sample has about 240 distinct CDR3 sequences, with more than 14% found just once. The material sequenced was CD8+ T cells from PBMCs, taken at baseline or after one month of anti-PD-1 therapy (not recorded which). This TCR was sampled from a human donor with melanoma. This chain connects TRBV7-9 to TRBJ2-7, with 7 bases identical to TRBD1. DNA of the CDR3: TGTGCCAGCAGCTTAGCATCTTCCGGCAGGGGGTCCTACGAGCAGTACTTC. It is translated as CASSLASSGRGSYEQYF.